The sequence of this TCR beta chain was determined in a study of blood T cell repertoires in COVID-19. As for the study in general: Some COVID-19 samples were acute and others convalescent; all came from the United States, Italy and Spain. T cells, B-cell-depleted T cells, or PBMCs supplied cDNA or gDNA.

Original data processing: The authors estimated nucleated cell counts from reference gene primer amplification. Measured with immunoSEQ multiplex PCR; TCRdb has only the in-frame clones, and not every one. For V, J and clone size, that table is used; D and trimming come from the DNA. The sample carries about 100,000 clones, approximately 85% recorded once. The germline CDR1 and CDR2 sequences are SGHNT and YENEEA. The ends lost 1 base at V and 9 bases at J; junction bases unmatched: 2. This CDR3 region has 15 residues. This sequence joins TRBV11-3 and TRBJ2-1, with 14 bases that match TRBD2. The sequenced sample was peripheral blood. The clonotype was recovered from a woman aged 80 or over with active or convalescent COVID-19. Here the CDR3 reads CASSLGTSGRSEQFF. DNA of the CDR3: TGTGCCAGCAGCTTAGGGACTAGCGGGAGGTCTGAGCAGTTCTTC.